This T cell receptor beta chain was obtained from a study of shared clonotypes between healthy human individuals. Selected positively for CCR7 and CD45RO-negative, naive CD8 cells excluded terminally differentiated effector memory CD45RA+ cells. Assay used: immunoSEQ multiplex PCR; TCRdb lists only in-frame clones, some missing. The sample yields about 1,800,000 clones, over 85% seen once. The germline V and J ends were trimmed by 1 base and 4 bases, with 14 bases remaining between them. The CDR3 sequence is 15 residues long. The germline gives CDR1 LGHNA, CDR2 YSLEER. The clonotype was recovered from a man aged 18 to 29 in good health. Sequenced input: naive CD8+ T cells sorted from blood. The chain recombines TRBV4-3 with TRBJ2-7; a possible D gene is TRBD2 (5 bases). Written as DNA, the CDR3 is TGCGCCAGCAGCCAAGGTACTAGACCTTATTACGAGCAGTACTTC. Translation gives CASSQGTRPYYEQYF.